Each of the 27 T cell receptor beta chains below was sequenced from the same sample in a study of shared clonotypes between healthy human individuals. As defined, naive CD8 cells were CD45RO-negative and positively selected for CCR7, with terminally differentiated effector memory CD45RA+ cells excluded. The method was immunoSEQ multiplex PCR; TCRdb's version includes in-frame clones alone and lacks a portion of them. The sample consists of about 2 million clones, about 95% of them appearing once. Sequencing was carried out using naive CD8+ T cells sorted from blood. Receptors were obtained from a man aged 18 to 29 in good health.

This chain connects TRBV7-9 to TRBJ1-5; no clear D. This CDR3 is 14 amino acids long. Trimming took off 5 bases at V and 0 bases at J, with 8 bases between the two ends. Germline lookup yields CDR1 SEHNR and CDR2 FQNEAQ (reference sequence). CDR3 sequence: CASSRGGSNQPQHF. CDR3 DNA: TGTGCCAGCAGCAGAGGCGGTAGCAATCAGCCCCAGCATTTT.

This clone was counted a single time. The same CDR3 can be traced to other DNA sequences in this sample. The chain joins TRBV4-1 to TRBJ2-7; 7 bases are shared with TRBD1. The V gene end was trimmed by 1 base and the J gene end by 3 bases; junction bases not matched to a gene: 6. The CDR3 is made up of 15 amino acids. In germline, CDR1 is MGHRA, CDR2 YSYEKL. This chain's CDR3 is CASSQVGTAFYEQYF. The CDR3 DNA is TGCGCCAGCAGCCAAGTGGGGACAGCCTTCTACGAGCAGTACTTC.

V usage is TRBV27 and J usage is TRBJ2-7, with 12 bases lining up with TRBD2. The CDR3 has 15 residues. The V segment lost 5 bases and the J segment 3 bases; nucleotides outside the gene matches: 5. In germline, CDR1 is MNHEY, CDR2 SMNVEV (reference sequence). DNA for the CDR3: TGTGCCAGCAGTGAGACTAGCGGGAGCCGCTACGAGCAGTACTTC. Encoded protein: CASSETSGSRYEQYF.

The chain links TRBV29-1 to TRBJ2-2, with D perhaps matching TRBD1 (5 bases). The CDR3 has 14 amino acids. Trimming cost V 7 bases and J 0 bases, with 12 bases left between them. Germline CDR1 is SQVTM and CDR2 is ANQGSEA. The CDR3 sequence is CSAEPGPNTGELFF. CDR3 bases: TGCAGCGCCGAGCCAGGGCCGAACACCGGGGAGCTGTTTTTT.

The chain has TRBV15 and TRBJ1-4; 9 bases fit TRBD1. Trimming at V came to 5 bases and at J to 7 bases, leaving 8 bases not matched to a gene. The CDR3 is 15 residues long. Germline V gene lookup returns CDR1 LNHNV and CDR2 YYDKDF (reference sequence). The CDR3 nucleotides read TGTGCCACCAGCCCGAGGACAGGGGTGGTTGAAAAACTGTTTTTT. Protein sequence: CATSPRTGVVEKLFF.

J is TRBJ2-5 and V is TRBV19; TRBD2 aligns across 7 bases. J gave up 4 bases and V 3 bases, and 11 bases lay outside the gene matches. The CDR3 spans 16 residues. Germline loops: CDR1 LNHDA, CDR2 SQIVND (reference sequence). CDR3 nucleotide sequence: TGTGCCAGTAGTATCGGGACCGACCCGGGAGGAGAGACCCAGTACTTC. Amino acids: CASSIGTDPGGETQYF.

The rearrangement links TRBV6-5 to TRBJ1-5; D unclear. The CDR3 length is 12 residues. Per germline, CDR1 MNHEY and CDR2 SVGAGI. The V gene lost 7 bases and the J gene lost 5 bases, with 9 bases spanning the gap. The CDR3 loop reads CASNVWDQPQHF. DNA of the CDR3: TGTGCCAGCAATGTTTGGGATCAGCCCCAGCATTTT.

Notes on this clone: This sample also contains other DNA sequences that code for the same CDR3. The chain is built from TRBV27 and TRBJ2-3; 8 bases map to TRBD1. Per the germline V gene, CDR1 is MNHEY and CDR2 is SMNVEV (reference sequence). V lost 6 bases to trimming and J lost 1 base; unmatched junction nucleotides: 0. The CDR3 spans 13 residues. The DNA of the CDR3 is TGTGCCAGCAGGGACAGGGGCACAGATACGCAGTATTTT. Translated: CASRDRGTDTQYF.

The gene calls are TRBV11-2 and TRBJ2-5, with 9 bases that match TRBD2. The V segment lost 3 bases and the J segment 5 bases; nucleotides outside the gene matches: 4. Germline V gene sequence: CDR1 SGHAT, CDR2 FQNNGV. The CDR3 is 14 residues long. The CDR3 loop is CASSLGLALETQYF. The CDR3 DNA reads as TGTGCCAGCAGCTTGGGACTAGCACTCGAGACCCAGTACTTC.

Of note for this clone: Other nucleotide sequences from this sample produce the same CDR3. The rearrangement uses TRBV4-3 and TRBJ1-3; D not certain. Looked up from germline, CDR1 is LGHNA and CDR2 is YSLEER. The CDR3 runs 16 residues. Trimming took 0 bases from V and 0 from J, leaving 9 bases between them. In nucleotides, the CDR3 is TGCGCCAGCAGCCAAGAGTCGGAGGGCTCTGGAAACACCATATATTTT. It is translated as CASSQESEGSGNTIYF.

The J gene is TRBJ1-1, the V gene TRBV9; 7 positions agree with TRBD1. V was pared by 0 bases and J by 7 bases, with 6 bases of the junction left unmatched. The germline gives CDR1 SGDLS, CDR2 YYNGEE. CDR3 length equals 14 residues. The CDR3 DNA sequence: TGTGCCAGCAGCGTAGGGGGACAGTCTTATGAAGCTTTCTTT. Protein product: CASSVGGQSYEAFF. Combining the CDR3 with reference TRBV9 and TRBJ1-1 gives the whole variable domain DSGVTQTPKHLITATGQRVTLRCSPRSGDLSVYWYQQSLDQGLQFLIQYYNGEERAKGNILERFSAQQFPDLHSELNLSSLELGDSALYFCASSVGGQSYEAFFGQGTRLTVV.

The chain has TRBV6-1 and TRBJ1-4, with 7 bases that match TRBD1. J gave up 7 bases and V 4 bases, and 3 bases lay outside the gene matches. Per the germline V gene, CDR1 is MNHNS and CDR2 is SASEGT. This CDR3 is built from 13 residues. Here the CDR3 reads CASSGQGGEKLFF. DNA for the CDR3: TGTGCCAGCAGTGGACAGGGAGGTGAAAAACTGTTTTTT.

As concerns this clone: Within the sample, other DNA sequences also encode this same CDR3. The rearrangement joins TRBV4-1 to TRBJ2-5; TRBD1 aligns across 8 bases. Germline CDR1 MGHRA, CDR2 YSYEKL. Germline trimming cut 4 bases from V and 2 bases from J; bases unmatched to any gene: 3. CDR3 length equals 14 residues. The CDR3 DNA reads as TGCGCCAGCAGCCCCCGGGACAGGCAAGAGACCCAGTACTTC. It is translated as CASSPRDRQETQYF.

Remarks on this clone: The sample holds other DNA sequences that translate to the same CDR3. The chain uses TRBV6-5 and TRBJ2-5; D is possibly TRBD1 (6 bases). The CDR3 covers 15 residues. Germline CDR1 is MNHEY and CDR2 is SVGAGI. Trimming cost V 0 bases and J 2 bases, with 10 bases left between them. CDR3 in amino acids: CASSYSGATQETQYF. The CDR3 DNA reads TGTGCCAGCAGTTACTCGGGGGCAACACAAGAGACCCAGTACTTC.

This chain connects TRBV15 to TRBJ2-2; D may match TRBD1 or TRBD2 (5 bases each). The CDR3 loop spans 11 amino acids. The V end lost 6 bases, the J end lost 6 bases, and 5 bases lay between the germline ends. From germline, CDR1 is LNHNV and CDR2 YYDKDF (reference sequence). The CDR3 spells CATRGAGELFF. CDR3 sequence (DNA): TGTGCCACCAGGGGGGCCGGGGAGCTGTTTTTT.

In its sample, this clone was seen a few times. Additional DNA sequences in this sample encode the identical CDR3. The rearrangement links TRBV5-6 to TRBJ1-1; D gene ambiguous. V dropped 1 base and J dropped 0 bases, with 4 bases sitting between them. Germline assignment: CDR1 SGHDT and CDR2 YYEEEE. This CDR3 has 13 residues. The CDR3 sequence: CASSLQMNTEAFF. In DNA, the CDR3 is TGTGCCAGCAGCTTGCAGATGAACACTGAAGCTTTCTTT.

The chain joins TRBV4-3 to TRBJ2-7; 9 bases match TRBD1. This CDR3 is 14 amino acids long. Germline V gene sequence: CDR1 LGHNA, CDR2 YSLEER. V was pared by 5 bases and J by 3 bases, with 5 bases of the junction left unmatched. CDR3 sequence reads: CASSTWTGDYEQYF. In DNA, the CDR3 is TGCGCCAGCAGCACCTGGACAGGGGACTACGAGCAGTACTTC.

The chain recombines TRBV6-6 with TRBJ2-7; D gene uncertain. The V gene's germline CDR1 is MNHNY and CDR2 SVGAGI (reference sequence). V lost 4 bases, J lost 1 base, and 8 bases lay in between. The length of the CDR3 is 13 residues. In DNA form, the CDR3 reads TGTGCCAGCAGTTCCTCTGTATCCTACGAGCAGTACTTC. Translating it yields CASSSSVSYEQYF.

J is TRBJ1-1 and V is TRBV5-1; weak D call: TRBD1 (5 bases). Germline CDR1 is SGHRS and CDR2 is YFSETQ. This CDR3 is 14 amino acids long. Trimming shortened V by 1 base and J by 1 base, and 8 bases separated the two germline ends. CDR3 in DNA: TGCGCCAGCAGCTTGATGGGGCGGAACACTGAAGCTTTCTTT. Its translation: CASSLMGRNTEAFF. Together with reference TRBV5-1 and TRBJ1-1, the CDR3 gives the full variable domain: KAGVTQTPRYLIKTRGQQVTLSCSPISGHRSVSWYQQTPGQGLQFLFEYFSETQRNKGNFPGRFSGRQFSNSRSEMNVSTLELGDSALYLCASSLMGRNTEAFFGQGTRLTVV.

The chain recombines TRBV2 with TRBJ2-7; D remains unclear. CDR3 length equals 10 residues. Germline V gives CDR1 SNHLY, CDR2 FYNNEI. V lost 7 bases and J lost 4, with 5 bases in between. CDR3 region: CASIGYEQYF. As DNA, the CDR3 is TGTGCCAGCATAGGGTACGAGCAGTACTTC.

The chain recombines TRBV5-1 with TRBJ2-7, with a possible D match to TRBD1 (5 bases). The V and J ends lost 0 bases and 3 bases respectively, with 13 bases between them. This CDR3 has 15 residues. The germline CDR1 and CDR2 sequences are SGHRS and YFSETQ. CDR3 coding DNA: TGCGCCAGCAGCTTGGAGTTGGGGCAGCTCTACGAGCAGTACTTC. This encodes CASSLELGQLYEQYF.

This chain uses TRBV7-9 with TRBJ1-2, with D possibly matching TRBD1 (5 bases). The germline gives CDR1 SEHNR, CDR2 FQNEAQ (reference sequence). The CDR3 length is 16 residues. V was cut by 3 bases and J by 0 bases, with 14 bases left in between. CDR3 DNA sequence: TGTGCCAGCAGCTTCGCTCGGGGGGACCCTAACTATGGCTACACCTTC. Protein: CASSFARGDPNYGYTF.

The rearrangement links TRBV10-3 to TRBJ1-2; unclear D gene. This CDR3 contains 13 residues. Germline-derived CDR1 and CDR2 are ENHRY and SYGVKD. The V end lost 0 bases, the J end lost 3 bases, and 5 bases lay between the germline ends. Written as DNA, the CDR3 is TGTGCCATCAGTGAGTCTACGTACTATGGCTACACCTTC. This sequence encodes CAISESTYYGYTF.

V gene TRBV15 combines with J gene TRBJ2-2, with TRBD2 identical over 11 bases. The CDR3 loop spans 16 amino acids. The germline CDR1 and CDR2 sequences are LNHNV and YYDKDF (reference sequence). V trimming: 0 bases; J trimming: 4 bases; junction bases outside the gene matches: 1. CDR3 nucleotide sequence: TGTGCCACCAGCAGAGATCTAGCGGGGGGCACCGGGGAGCTGTTTTTT. This sequence encodes CATSRDLAGGTGELFF.

The V gene is TRBV4-1, the J gene TRBJ2-7, with D uncertain. Germline V gene sequence: CDR1 MGHRA, CDR2 YSYEKL. Trimming pared 3 bases from V and 0 bases from J, leaving 12 bases between. The CDR3 loop spans 15 amino acids. As DNA, the CDR3 is TGCGCCAGCAGCCAGGGCCCGTTTCCCTCCTACGAGCAGTACTTC. Its translation is CASSQGPFPSYEQYF.

This clone was counted a single time. The V gene is TRBV7-9, the J gene TRBJ2-5; D could derive from TRBD1 or TRBD2 (5 bases each). The germline gives CDR1 SEHNR, CDR2 FQNEAQ (reference sequence). The CDR3 length is 15 residues. Trimming took 6 bases from V and 2 from J, leaving 16 bases between them. In nucleotides, the CDR3 is TGTGCCAGCAGAGCCCTCGGGACGCAACAAGAGACCCAGTACTTC. It translates to CASRALGTQQETQYF. The entire variable domain, with the rest obtained from reference TRBV7-9 and TRBJ2-5, is as follows: DTGVSQNPRHKITKRGQNVTFRCDPISEHNRLYWYRQTLGQGPEFLTYFQNEAQLEKSRLLSDRFSAERPKGSFSTLEIQRTEQGDSAMYLCASRALGTQQETQYFGPGTRLLVL.

The chain recombines TRBV6-6 with TRBJ2-7, with TRBD1 matching 10 bases. This CDR3 spans 14 amino acids. Per germline, CDR1 MNHNY and CDR2 SVGAGI (reference sequence). J was trimmed by 5 bases and V by 6 bases; bases with no gene match: 7. CDR3 loop: CASRLGQGGHEQYF. DNA of the CDR3: TGTGCCAGCAGACTAGGACAGGGGGGCCACGAGCAGTACTTC.